Following are 30 T cell receptor beta chains from one sample sequenced in a study of cytomegalovirus exposure and HLA in healthy donors. The repertoire was sequenced with immunoSEQ multiplex PCR; TCRdb's copy has only in-frame clones and lacks some. The table has roughly 330,000 clones, 75% to 90% seen once. The sequenced material came from PBMCs. These receptors were taken from a woman aged 25 to 39 in good health and CMV-seropositive.

About this clone: Other DNA variants within this sample encode the same CDR3. This sequence joins TRBV14 and TRBJ1-2; D remains unclear. The CDR3 runs 13 residues. Germline V lookup: CDR1 SGHDN, CDR2 FVKESK. V lost 0 bases and J lost 4, with 6 bases in between. The CDR3 nucleotides are TGTGCCAGCAGCCAAGATCGGTCCTATGGCTACACCTTC. Translating gives CASSQDRSYGYTF.

V and J are TRBV5-6 and TRBJ1-5; the D gene is possibly TRBD1 (6 bases). With 0 bases removed from V and 6 bases from J, the gap between germline ends came to 13 bases. The germline V gene has CDR1 SGHDT and CDR2 YYEEEE. The CDR3 extends over 15 amino acids. As DNA, the CDR3 is TGTGCCAGCAGCTTGGCCAGGGGAGGAACTCAGCCCCAGCATTTT. Protein product: CASSLARGGTQPQHF.

V and J are TRBV19 and TRBJ2-7; 12 bases agree with TRBD1. This CDR3 region has 16 residues. In germline, CDR1 is LNHDA, CDR2 SQIVND (reference sequence). V lost 6 bases to trimming and J lost 2 bases; unmatched junction nucleotides: 8. CDR3 bases: TGTGCCAGTAGCACCGGGACAGGGGGCAGGACCTACGAGCAGTACTTC. Protein: CASSTGTGGRTYEQYF.

This chain links TRBV28 with TRBJ2-5; D is unresolved. V lost 6 bases, J lost 5 bases, and 13 bases lay in between. The CDR3 is made up of 13 amino acids. CDR1 MDHEN and CDR2 SYDVKM come from the germline V gene. The DNA of the CDR3 is TGTGCCAGCAGATACCCCGATGGGGAGACCCAGTACTTC. It is translated as CASRYPDGETQYF. The whole variable domain, remainder taken from reference TRBV28 and TRBJ2-5, is DVKVTQSSRYLVKRTGEKVFLECVQDMDHENMFWYRQDPGLGLRLIYFSYDVKMKEKGDIPEGYSVSREKKERFSLILESASTNQTSMYLCASRYPDGETQYFGPGTRLLVL.

The table lists this clone with a count of one. V and J are TRBV2 and TRBJ1-2; a weak D match, TRBD1 (6 bases). This CDR3 has 17 amino acids. The germline gives CDR1 SNHLY, CDR2 FYNNEI. V lost 1 base and J lost 1, with 16 bases in between. The CDR3 DNA reads TGTGCCAGCAGTGAAGGGGCCAGGGGAACTCGTAACTATGGCTACACCTTC. Translation gives CASSEGARGTRNYGYTF.

The V gene is TRBV20-1, the J gene TRBJ1-2; D gene unclear. CDR3 length: 11 residues. The V end was cut by 4 bases, the J end by 8 bases, with 11 bases between. The germline gives CDR1 DFQATT, CDR2 SNEGSKA (reference sequence). CDR3 DNA: TGCAGTGCTACCGCTCCGGGCGGCTACACCTTC. Its protein is CSATAPGGYTF.

The genes are TRBV5-6 and TRBJ2-2; D is ambiguous. CDR3 length: 15 amino acids. Trimming cost V 0 bases and J 0 bases, with 6 bases left between them. The germline V gene encodes CDR1 SGHDT and CDR2 YYEEEE. This CDR3 reads CASSLDVSNTGELFF. CDR3 nucleotide sequence: TGTGCCAGCAGCTTGGACGTCTCGAACACCGGGGAGCTGTTTTTT.

The V gene is TRBV13, the J gene TRBJ2-7; the D gene is possibly TRBD1 (5 bases). Trimming stripped 0 bases from V and 5 bases from J, with 14 bases between. There are 15 residues in the CDR3. Looked up from germline, CDR1 is PRHDT and CDR2 is FYEKMQ (reference sequence). CDR3 nucleotides: TGTGCCAGCAGCTTAGGGGGGCCCACCGATCACGAGCAGTACTTC. The encoded protein is CASSLGGPTDHEQYF.

This clone was seen more than once but under ten times. This chain links TRBV9 with TRBJ1-2; D not certain. V dropped 0 bases and J dropped 2 bases, with 5 bases sitting between them. The CDR3 contains 13 residues. Germline CDR1 and CDR2: SGDLS and YYNGEE. CDR3 region: CASSVGENYGYTF. CDR3 bases: TGTGCCAGCAGCGTAGGGGAGAACTATGGCTACACCTTC.

This clone was counted once. The chain employs TRBV28 and TRBJ1-1; D is perhaps TRBD1 (5 bases). CDR1 is MDHEN and CDR2 is SYDVKM in the germline V gene. The CDR3 length is 14 residues. The V end was cut by 5 bases, the J end by 1 base, with 11 bases between. Here the CDR3 DNA reads TGTGCCAGCAGTACCCCTAGGGGGAACACTGAAGCTTTCTTT. Translated: CASSTPRGNTEAFF.

The chain links TRBV19 to TRBJ1-1; D not resolved. This CDR3 region has 11 residues. V was cut by 7 bases and J by 4 bases, with 7 bases left in between. Looked up from germline, CDR1 is LNHDA and CDR2 is SQIVND (reference sequence). The CDR3 region has the DNA TGTGCCAGTACCCCAGGCACTGAAGCTTTCTTT. The encoded protein is CASTPGTEAFF.

This chain uses TRBV29-1 with TRBJ2-1, with 8 bases fitting TRBD2. V gave up 5 bases and J gave up 4 bases; unmatched junction bases: 7. CDR3 length equals 14 residues. Germline values: CDR1 SQVTM, CDR2 ANQGSEA. CDR3 in amino acids: CSVQKRERYNEQFF. The CDR3 nucleotides are TGCAGCGTTCAAAAGCGGGAGAGATACAATGAGCAGTTCTTC.

This clone occurred once. CDR3: CSTPGQGNTEAFF. CDR3 in DNA: TGCAGCACTCCGGGACAGGGTAATACTGAAGCTTTCTTT. The chain recombines TRBV29-1 with TRBJ1-1, with 9 bases aligning to TRBD1. The V gene's germline CDR1 is SQVTM and CDR2 ANQGSEA. This CDR3 is 13 amino acids long. V shed 8 bases and J 5 bases; nucleotides not matched to a gene: 9.

This clone was detected only once. The genes are TRBV28 and TRBJ2-7; 11 bases fit TRBD1. Trimming removed 4 bases from V and 7 bases from J; junction bases left unmatched: 6. The CDR3 has 14 residues. Germline V CDR1 and CDR2: MDHEN, SYDVKM. In DNA, the CDR3 is TGTGCCAGCAGTTCAGGACAGGGGGCCCGGGAGCAGTACTTC. It specifies CASSSGQGAREQYF. The whole variable domain, filled in from reference TRBV28 and TRBJ2-7, reads DVKVTQSSRYLVKRTGEKVFLECVQDMDHENMFWYRQDPGLGLRLIYFSYDVKMKEKGDIPEGYSVSREKKERFSLILESASTNQTSMYLCASSSGQGAREQYFGPGTRLTVT.

This clone was seen a few times. The V and J genes are TRBV6-5 and TRBJ1-5; unclear D gene. CDR1 and CDR2 from the germline V gene are MNHEY and SVGAGI. The length of the CDR3 is 13 residues. Deletions cut 2 bases from V and 1 base from J, with 3 bases between. CDR3: CASSYGSNQPQHF. The CDR3 DNA sequence: TGTGCCAGCAGTTACGGAAGCAATCAGCCCCAGCATTTT.

The gene calls are TRBV6-1 and TRBJ2-5; 11 bases agree with TRBD2. Germline V gene data show CDR1 as MNHNS and CDR2 as SASEGT. The V and J ends lost 8 bases and 5 bases, in that order; junction bases with no gene match: 7. This CDR3 has 14 amino acids. CDR3 DNA: TGTGCCAGCGGACCGGGGACTAGCGGTGAGACCCAGTACTTC. Its protein product is CASGPGTSGETQYF.

This clone was recorded only once. The rearrangement joins TRBV6-5 to TRBJ2-7; no definite D call. The CDR3 length is 14 residues. Germline CDR1 and CDR2: MNHEY and SVGAGI. V lost 7 bases and J lost 2, with 15 bases in between. CDR3 residues: CASNNVDGPYEQYF. Here the CDR3 DNA reads TGTGCCAGCAACAACGTGGACGGCCCCTACGAGCAGTACTTC.

Worth noting for this clone: The sample carries other DNA sequences with the same CDR3. The chain links TRBV7-2 to TRBJ2-7; unclear D gene. The CDR3 spans 12 residues. Germline CDR1 and CDR2: SGHTA and FQGNSA. The V gene lost 1 base and the J gene lost 1 base, with 2 bases spanning the gap. The CDR3 DNA is TGTGCCAGCAGCTTAGGGTCCTACGAGCAGTACTTC. It specifies CASSLGSYEQYF.

This clone was found once. The chain uses TRBV2 and TRBJ2-7; D may be TRBD1 or TRBD2 (6 bases each). The germline V and J ends were trimmed by 7 bases and 0 bases, with 13 bases remaining between them. The CDR3 spans 14 residues. Germline values: CDR1 SNHLY, CDR2 FYNNEI. The chain's CDR3 is CASMGGQTSYEQYF. CDR3 sequence (DNA): TGTGCCAGCATGGGAGGACAGACCTCCTACGAGCAGTACTTC.

The CDR3 DNA is TGTGCCAGCAGGCCGGGACAGGGGTGGTCGGATACGCAGTATTTT. Its translation: CASRPGQGWSDTQYF. This rearrangement joins TRBV2 to TRBJ2-3; 10 nucleotides align to TRBD1. Trimming at V came to 6 bases and at J to 6 bases, leaving 9 bases not matched to a gene. The CDR3 loop spans 15 amino acids. Germline-derived CDR1 and CDR2 are SNHLY and FYNNEI.

The V and J genes are TRBV6-1 and TRBJ1-1; the match to TRBD1 covers 8 bases. The CDR3 contains 15 residues. V trimming: 3 bases; J trimming: 1 base; junction bases outside the gene matches: 4. Per germline, CDR1 MNHNS and CDR2 SASEGT. CDR3 DNA sequence: TGTGCCAGCAGTGATCCTGGACAGGGGAACACTGAAGCTTTCTTT. This encodes CASSDPGQGNTEAFF.

The rearrangement uses TRBV6-1 and TRBJ2-2, with a possible D match to TRBD1 (6 bases). The CDR3 totals 15 residues. CDR1 and CDR2 from the germline V gene are MNHNS and SASEGT. V dropped 5 bases and J dropped 0 bases, with 10 bases sitting between them. The chain's CDR3 is CASSPTGPNTGELFF. CDR3 DNA: TGTGCCAGCAGTCCGACAGGACCGAACACCGGGGAGCTGTTTTTT.

The gene calls are TRBV2 and TRBJ2-1; no clear D gene. The V and J ends lost 8 bases and 7 bases respectively, with 18 bases between them. Per the germline V gene, CDR1 is SNHLY and CDR2 is FYNNEI. The CDR3 has 14 residues. The DNA for the CDR3 is TGTGCCAGCGAGAACATTCAGAGTGGAAATGAGCAGTTCTTC. Translated: CASENIQSGNEQFF.

The V call is TRBV28, the J call TRBJ2-7; no firm D call. V shed 6 bases and J shed 3 bases, with 18 bases lying between them. The CDR3 contains 15 residues. Germline V gene lookup returns CDR1 MDHEN and CDR2 SYDVKM. The CDR3 is CASSPPDRMDYEQYF. CDR3 DNA: TGTGCCAGCAGCCCCCCGGACCGCATGGACTACGAGCAGTACTTC.

This chain uses TRBV4-3 with TRBJ2-1; D uncertain. The CDR3 totals 13 residues. V gave up 0 bases and J gave up 5 bases, with 5 bases separating them. Germline CDR1 and CDR2: LGHNA and YSLEER. CDR3 sequence reads: CASSQDYNNEQFF. CDR3 sequence (DNA): TGCGCCAGCAGCCAAGATTATAACAATGAGCAGTTCTTC.

This clone has only one observation. This chain uses TRBV25-1 with TRBJ2-7; D gene unclear. Germline lookup yields CDR1 MGHDK and CDR2 SYGVNS. The CDR3 is 15 amino acids. Trimming pared 3 bases from V and 4 bases from J, leaving 16 bases between. The CDR3 is CASSDPQRSRYEQYF. The DNA of the CDR3 is TGTGCCAGCAGTGATCCGCAGAGGTCAAGGTACGAGCAGTACTTC.

This chain connects TRBV5-4 to TRBJ1-2; TRBD1 is a possible D gene (5 bases). V was clipped by 3 bases and J by 0 bases, with 9 bases between them. Germline CDR1 and CDR2: SGHNT and YYREEE (reference sequence). CDR3 length: 14 amino acids. CDR3 nucleotide sequence: TGTGCCAGCAGCTCGAGGGGCTCTAACTATGGCTACACCTTC. It translates to CASSSRGSNYGYTF.

This chain links TRBV27 with TRBJ1-6, with D tentatively TRBD1 (6 bases). CDR1 MNHEY and CDR2 SMNVEV come from the germline V gene (reference sequence). This CDR3 contains 14 residues. Trimming pared 0 bases from V and 8 bases from J, leaving 8 bases between. DNA for the CDR3: TGTGCCAGCAGTTTATCAGGGGGATATTCACCCCTCCACTTT. The encoded protein is CASSLSGGYSPLHF.

CDR3 amino acids: CASPTPTGTQETQYF. CDR3 in DNA: TGTGCCAGCCCAACTCCGACAGGGACCCAAGAGACCCAGTACTTC. The chain recombines TRBV2 with TRBJ2-5; 7 bases match TRBD1. Per germline, CDR1 SNHLY and CDR2 FYNNEI. The trim removed 8 bases at V and 1 base at J, leaving 10 bases unmatched. The CDR3 loop spans 15 amino acids.

The chain is built from TRBV7-6 and TRBJ2-7; 11 bases line up with TRBD1. The CDR3 runs to 15 residues. The germline CDR1 and CDR2 sequences are SGHVS and FNYEAQ. The trim removed 1 base at V and 3 bases at J, leaving 2 bases unmatched. The CDR3 is CASSLGTGGSYEQYF. CDR3 bases: TGTGCCAGCAGCTTAGGGACAGGGGGCAGCTACGAGCAGTACTTC.